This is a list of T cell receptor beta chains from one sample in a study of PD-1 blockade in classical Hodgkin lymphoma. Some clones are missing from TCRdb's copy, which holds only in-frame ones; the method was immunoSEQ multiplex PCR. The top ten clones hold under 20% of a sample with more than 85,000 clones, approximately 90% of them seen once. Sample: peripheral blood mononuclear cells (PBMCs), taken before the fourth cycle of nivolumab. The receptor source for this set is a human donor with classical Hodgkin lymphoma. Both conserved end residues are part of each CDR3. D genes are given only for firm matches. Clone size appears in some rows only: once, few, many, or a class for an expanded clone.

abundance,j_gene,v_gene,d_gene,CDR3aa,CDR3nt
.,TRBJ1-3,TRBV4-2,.,CASSQDREGGLSGNTIYF,TGTGCCAGCAGCCAAGATCGAGAGGGGGGTCTCTCTGGAAACACCATATATTTT
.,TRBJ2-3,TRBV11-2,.,CASSRRLADTQYF,TGTGCCAGCAGCCGACGCTTAGCAGATACGCAGTATTTT
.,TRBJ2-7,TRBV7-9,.,CASSSQGTGWYF,TGTGCCAGCAGCTCACAGGGAACAGGGTGGTACTTC
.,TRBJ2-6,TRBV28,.,CASSFPDRYSSGANVLTF,TGTGCCAGCAGTTTCCCAGACAGGTATAGCTCTGGGGCCAACGTCCTGACTTTC
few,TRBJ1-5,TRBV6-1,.,CASIGRGWSQPQHF,TGTGCCAGCATCGGCAGGGGTTGGAGCCAGCCCCAGCATTTT
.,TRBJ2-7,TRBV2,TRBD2,CASSPSSGRSHEQYF,TGTGCCAGCAGTCCTTCTAGCGGGAGGAGCCACGAGCAGTACTTC
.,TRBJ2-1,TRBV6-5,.,CASSYSGERYNEQFF,TGTGCCAGCAGTTACTCGGGGGAGCGATACAATGAGCAGTTCTTC
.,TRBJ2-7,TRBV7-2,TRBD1,CASSSSARTGSEKYEQYF,TGTGCCAGCAGCTCTTCTGCCCGGACAGGGTCGGAGAAGTACGAGCAGTACTTC
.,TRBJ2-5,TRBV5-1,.,CASSLEFGVQETQYF,TGCGCCAGCAGCTTGGAATTTGGGGTCCAAGAGACCCAGTACTTC
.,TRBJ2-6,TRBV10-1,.,CATKSRANVLTF,TGCGCCACAAAAAGTCGGGCCAACGTCCTGACTTTC
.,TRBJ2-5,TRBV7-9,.,CASSPLKETQYF,TGTGCCAGCAGCCCACTGAAGGAGACCCAGTACTTC
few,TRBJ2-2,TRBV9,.,CASSEAGWGTGELFF,TGTGCCAGCAGCGAGGCAGGTTGGGGCACCGGGGAGCTGTTTTTT
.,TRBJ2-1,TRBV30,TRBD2,CAWSVSRLAGYNEQFF,TGTGCCTGGAGTGTATCGCGACTAGCGGGGTACAATGAGCAGTTCTTC
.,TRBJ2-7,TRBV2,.,CASSTDYPTEQYF,TGTGCCAGCTCTACCGACTACCCTACTGAGCAGTACTTC
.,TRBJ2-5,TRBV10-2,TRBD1,CASRGGQGAETQYF,TGCGCCAGCAGGGGGGGACAGGGGGCCGAGACCCAGTACTTC
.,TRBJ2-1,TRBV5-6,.,CASRVRVKANEQFF,TGTGCCAGCAGGGTGAGGGTTAAGGCCAATGAGCAGTTCTTC
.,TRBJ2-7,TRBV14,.,CASSQGRAVNYEQYF,TGTGCCAGCAGCCAGGGCAGGGCTGTCAACTACGAGCAGTACTTC
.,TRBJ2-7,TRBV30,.,CAWSVQTVHEQYF,TGTGCCTGGAGTGTACAGACAGTTCACGAGCAGTACTTC
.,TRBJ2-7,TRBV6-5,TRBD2,CASSLLSGGLEQYF,TGTGCCAGCAGCCTATTATCGGGGGGTCTAGAGCAGTACTTC
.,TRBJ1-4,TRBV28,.,CASSFPGSPVVNEKLFF,TGTGCCAGCAGTTTCCCCGGGAGCCCCGTCGTCAATGAAAAACTGTTTTTT
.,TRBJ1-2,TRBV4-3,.,CASSQEDGTGGYTF,TGCGCCAGCAGCCAAGAGGACGGGACGGGCGGCTACACCTTC
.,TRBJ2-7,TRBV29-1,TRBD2,CSVSSGSNEQYF,TGCAGCGTTTCAAGCGGGAGTAACGAGCAGTACTTC
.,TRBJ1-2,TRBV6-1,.,CASSAPGRTNYGYTF,TGTGCCAGCAGTGCCCCAGGACGGACTAACTATGGCTACACCTTC